The 24 T cell receptor beta chains reported below all come from one sample, sequenced in a study of T cell responses to AZD1222 COVID-19 vaccine. Here immunoSEQ multiplex PCR was the method, and the copy in TCRdb shows in-frame clones only, minus some. Of 90,000 to 120,000 clones listed, over 80% are singletons. Material: peripheral blood, obtained 28 days after the second AZD1222 dose. The receptors were gathered from an adult who received the AZD1222 COVID-19 vaccine.

This clone was observed a handful of times. This chain uses TRBV6-1 with TRBJ2-7; D unresolved. The CDR3 length is 13 residues. The V and J ends lost 4 bases and 2 bases respectively, with 9 bases between them. CDR1 and CDR2 from the germline V gene are MNHNS and SASEGT. CDR3 sequence (DNA): TGTGCCAGCAGTGCAGCTCAGGCCTACGAGCAGTACTTC. It is translated as CASSAAQAYEQYF.

The V call is TRBV7-2, the J call TRBJ2-2; 12 nucleotides line up with TRBD2. The CDR3 length is 18 residues. Germline trimming cut 1 base from V and 5 bases from J; bases unmatched to any gene: 8. Germline CDR1 reads SGHTA; CDR2 reads FQGNSA. The CDR3 loop is CASSLVLAGGPGTGELFF. Written as DNA, the CDR3 is TGTGCCAGCAGCTTAGTGCTAGCGGGAGGGCCGGGGACCGGGGAGCTGTTTTTT.

The V and J genes are TRBV10-3 and TRBJ2-7, with 7 nucleotides matching TRBD1. Germline V gene lookup returns CDR1 ENHRY and CDR2 SYGVKD. J gave up 3 bases and V 6 bases, and 2 bases lay outside the gene matches. The CDR3 consists of 12 residues. Written as DNA, the CDR3 is TGTGCCATCAGCGGGACAGACTACGAGCAGTACTTC. Its translation is CAISGTDYEQYF.

The V gene is TRBV28, the J gene TRBJ1-5; unclear D gene. From germline, CDR1 is MDHEN and CDR2 SYDVKM. This CDR3 contains 16 residues. V lost 1 base to trimming and J lost 0 bases, with 10 bases between them. The DNA for the CDR3 is TGTGCCAGCAGTTTATTAGGCCGTTATAGCAATCAGCCCCAGCATTTT. Translating it yields CASSLLGRYSNQPQHF.

DNA for the CDR3: TGTGCCAGCAGCTTACCGGGGGGGAGTTACGAGCAGTACTTC. This codes for CASSLPGGSYEQYF. The rearrangement links TRBV7-9 to TRBJ2-7; 8 nucleotides agree with TRBD2. CDR3 size: 14 residues. The junction had 4 bases not matched to a gene; V was cut back by 2 bases and J by 4 bases. Germline CDR1 reads SEHNR; CDR2 reads FQNEAQ (reference sequence).

This clone has only one observation. This chain links TRBV27 with TRBJ2-6; D is perhaps TRBD1 or TRBD2 (5 bases each). The CDR3 sequence is 16 residues long. V gave up 7 bases and J gave up 1 base, with 14 bases separating them. Germline assignment: CDR1 MNHEY and CDR2 SMNVEV (reference sequence). The CDR3 sequence is CASTAQGASGANVLTF. The CDR3 coding sequence is TGTGCCAGCACTGCGCAGGGAGCTTCTGGGGCCAACGTCCTGACTTTC.

V is TRBV10-3 and J is TRBJ2-2; D is uncertain. Trimming stripped 3 bases from V and 5 bases from J, with 13 bases between. The length of the CDR3 is 15 residues. Germline V gives CDR1 ENHRY, CDR2 SYGVKD. The CDR3 nucleotides are TGTGCCATCAGTGACAGGACGCTGGAGACCGGGGAGCTGTTTTTT. Residues: CAISDRTLETGELFF.

The gene calls are TRBV3-1 (or the pseudogene TRBV3-2) and TRBJ1-1, with D possibly matching TRBD1 (5 bases). V lost 2 bases and J 8 bases, leaving 12 bases between the germline ends. The CDR3 runs to 13 residues. CDR1 and CDR2 (germline): LGHDT, YNNKEL (reference sequence). The CDR3 nucleotides read TGTGCCAGCAGCCAACTGGACAACCGAGAAGCTTTCTTT. Its protein is CASSQLDNREAFF.

The chain couples TRBV7-9 to TRBJ2-2; TRBD1 matches 8 bases. The ends lost 5 bases at V and 4 bases at J; junction bases unmatched: 9. The CDR3 is 16 amino acids. The germline V gene has CDR1 SEHNR and CDR2 FQNEAQ (reference sequence). The CDR3 nucleotides read TGTGCCAGCAGCCCAGGCTGGACAGGGAGCACCGGGGAGCTGTTTTTT. Protein: CASSPGWTGSTGELFF.

The chain is built from TRBV29-1 and TRBJ1-3, with TRBD1 identical over 8 bases. The germline V gene has CDR1 SQVTM and CDR2 ANQGSEA. This CDR3 is 13 amino acids long. Trimming cost V 6 bases and J 0 bases; bases outside gene matches: 1. The CDR3 sequence is CSVGTGSGNTIYF. The CDR3 nucleotides are TGCAGCGTCGGGACAGGCTCTGGAAACACCATATATTTT.

V gene TRBV12-3 or TRBV12-4 combines with J gene TRBJ2-7; D ambiguous. The CDR3 is 12 amino acids. Trimming pared 3 bases from V and 4 bases from J, leaving 7 bases between. The CDR3 DNA sequence: TGTGCCAGCAGTTTGCGGCGATACGAGCAGTACTTC. Protein product: CASSLRRYEQYF.

This chain connects TRBV29-1 to TRBJ2-7, with D possibly matching TRBD1 (6 bases). The CDR3 extends over 14 amino acids. Germline CDR1 and CDR2: SQVTM and ANQGSEA. V lost 6 bases to trimming and J lost 1 base, with 16 bases between them. This CDR3 reads CSVQKQGPSYEQYF. The CDR3 region has the DNA TGCAGCGTACAAAAACAGGGTCCGTCCTACGAGCAGTACTTC.

The chain couples TRBV12-3 or TRBV12-4 to TRBJ1-3; D not certain. Trimming left V 3 bases short and J 3 bases short, with 3 bases between. The CDR3 has 12 residues. The CDR3 region is CASSLYGNTIYF. DNA for the CDR3: TGTGCCAGCAGTTTGTATGGAAACACCATATATTTT.

The chain is built from TRBV6-6 and TRBJ2-7; D is tentatively TRBD1 or TRBD2 (6 bases each). Germline-derived CDR1 and CDR2 are MNHNY and SVGAGI (reference sequence). V lost 7 bases to trimming and J lost 4 bases, with 14 bases between them. The CDR3 has 13 residues. CDR3 loop: CASMEGGYYEQYF. DNA for the CDR3: TGTGCCAGCATGGAGGGGGGCTATTACGAGCAGTACTTC.

V and J are TRBV13 and TRBJ1-1; TRBD1 agrees at 8 bases. V gave up 11 bases and J gave up 5 bases; unmatched junction bases: 7. Germline V gene data show CDR1 as PRHDT and CDR2 as FYEKMQ (reference sequence). This CDR3 is 12 amino acids long. CDR3 region: CAGRRGLTEAFF. As DNA, the CDR3 is TGTGCCGGACGCAGGGGGCTTACTGAAGCTTTCTTT.

The gene calls are TRBV3-1 (or the pseudogene TRBV3-2) and TRBJ1-1; maybe TRBD1 (5 bases). V was shortened by 4 bases and J by 2 bases, with 8 bases between the two germline ends. From germline, CDR1 is LGHDT and CDR2 YNNKEL (reference sequence). This CDR3 spans 13 amino acids. CDR3 amino acids: CASSLGANTEAFF. In nucleotides, the CDR3 is TGTGCCAGCAGCCTCGGGGCAAACACTGAAGCTTTCTTT.

Only one count was recorded for this clone. This sequence joins TRBV7-3 and TRBJ2-3; D might be TRBD2 (5 bases). Between the trimmed V and J ends, which lost 1 base and 1 base, there was a span of 12 bases. This CDR3 is built from 16 residues. Germline-derived CDR1 and CDR2 are SGHTA and FQGTGA. CDR3 in amino acids: CASSLSPGSGTDTQYF. CDR3 DNA sequence: TGTGCCAGCAGCTTAAGCCCGGGGTCGGGCACAGATACGCAGTATTTT.

This clone was observed once. Written as DNA, the CDR3 is TGCGCCAGCAGCCAGCAGGGGCCGGGCACAGATACGCAGTATTTT. Its protein product is CASSQQGPGTDTQYF. The chain employs TRBV5-1 and TRBJ2-3; TRBD1 might be the D (6 bases). CDR3 length equals 15 residues. V lost 4 bases and J 1 base, leaving 13 bases between the germline ends. Germline V lookup: CDR1 SGHRS, CDR2 YFSETQ.

V gene TRBV29-1 combines with J gene TRBJ2-7; TRBD1 matches at 9 bases. V lost 6 bases, J lost 6 bases, and 9 bases stayed unmatched. Germline values: CDR1 SQVTM, CDR2 ANQGSEA. The CDR3 covers 13 residues. CDR3 sequence reads: CSVQWTGVREQYF. The DNA for the CDR3 is TGCAGCGTCCAATGGACAGGGGTCCGCGAGCAGTACTTC.

This sequence joins TRBV6-5 and TRBJ1-5; unclear D gene. Germline V gives CDR1 MNHEY, CDR2 SVGAGI. The CDR3 runs to 12 residues. Trimming stripped 10 bases from V and 4 bases from J, with 11 bases between. The CDR3 region is CATKSGNQPQHF. CDR3 nucleotides: TGTGCCACAAAATCGGGTAATCAGCCCCAGCATTTT.

The chain recombines TRBV11-3 with TRBJ1-4; D is uncertain. CDR1 is SGHNT, CDR2 YENEEA, per germline. This CDR3 is 12 amino acids long. Trimming left V 6 bases short and J 11 bases short, with 13 bases between. CDR3 sequence (DNA): TGTGCCAGCAGGGGCAACCAGGACAAACTGTTTTTT. Translated, it gives CASRGNQDKLFF.

The chain couples TRBV7-2 to TRBJ2-1, with 10 bases that match TRBD2. The CDR3 spans 14 residues. The V gene's germline CDR1 is SGHTA and CDR2 FQGNSA. The junction had 4 bases not matched to a gene; V was cut back by 6 bases and J by 5 bases. The DNA for the CDR3 is TGTGCCAGCAGTCGTGGACTAGCGGACAATGAGCAGTTCTTC. It is translated as CASSRGLADNEQFF.

V and J are TRBV19 and TRBJ1-1; TRBD1 is a possible D gene (5 bases). The CDR3 sequence is 14 residues long. Per the germline V gene, CDR1 is LNHDA and CDR2 is SQIVND (reference sequence). V gave up 7 bases and J gave up 0 bases, with 12 bases separating them. The CDR3 coding sequence is TGTGCCAGTACCGATGACAGAGTGAACACTGAAGCTTTCTTT. Protein sequence: CASTDDRVNTEAFF.

V is TRBV5-1 and J is TRBJ1-3; 8 nucleotides agree with TRBD1. The CDR3 is 16 residues long. Germline loops: CDR1 SGHRS, CDR2 YFSETQ. Trimming removed 4 bases from V and 0 bases from J; junction bases left unmatched: 6. In nucleotides, the CDR3 is TGCGCCAGCAGCGGGACAGGAACAGACTCTGGAAACACCATATATTTT. Translated: CASSGTGTDSGNTIYF.